Each of the 15 T cell receptor beta chains below was sequenced from the same sample in a study of blood T cell repertoires in COVID-19. Measured with immunoSEQ multiplex PCR; TCRdb has only the in-frame clones, and not every one. The sample has a few hundred thousand clones, about nine tenths seen once. The sequenced sample was peripheral blood. These receptor sequences come from a woman in her forties or fifties who had recovered from COVID-19.

The chain uses TRBV5-4 and TRBJ2-3; 15 bases line up with TRBD2. The CDR3 sequence is 16 residues long. Germline values: CDR1 SGHNT, CDR2 YYREEE (reference sequence). The trim removed 0 bases at V and 4 bases at J, leaving 0 bases unmatched. Here the CDR3 reads CASSLGTSGGADTQYF. The CDR3 coding sequence is TGTGCCAGCAGCTTGGGGACTAGCGGGGGGGCAGATACGCAGTATTTT.

In this sample, this clone turned up a few times. The V gene is TRBV7-8, the J gene TRBJ1-2; 9 bases are a match to TRBD1. The V gene end was trimmed by 5 bases and the J gene end by 4 bases; junction bases not matched to a gene: 8. Germline CDR1 and CDR2: SGHVS and FQNEAQ. The CDR3 is 15 amino acids. The CDR3 reads CASSLGQGRGYGYTF. CDR3 bases: TGTGCCAGCAGCCTGGGACAGGGCAGGGGCTATGGCTACACCTTC.

The chain carries TRBV5-4 and TRBJ2-1, with 8 bases aligning to TRBD2. J gave up 6 bases and V 4 bases, and 6 bases lay outside the gene matches. Germline loops: CDR1 SGHNT, CDR2 YYREEE (reference sequence). The CDR3 is made up of 14 amino acids. CDR3 sequence reads: CASSAGLVSNEQFF. CDR3 coding DNA: TGTGCCAGCAGCGCGGGACTAGTAAGCAATGAGCAGTTCTTC.

The genes are TRBV7-2 and TRBJ1-1; the D gene is possibly TRBD1 (5 bases). Germline-derived CDR1 and CDR2 are SGHTA and FQGNSA. The CDR3 sequence is 15 residues long. Trimming stripped 5 bases from V and 4 bases from J, with 17 bases between. The CDR3 here is CASSPTQVVITEAFF. CDR3 in DNA: TGTGCCAGCAGCCCAACACAGGTCGTGATCACTGAAGCTTTCTTT.

The V gene is TRBV6-5, the J gene TRBJ1-2; D may be TRBD1 (5 bases). The V end was cut by 8 bases, the J end by 0 bases, with 13 bases between. The V gene's germline CDR1 is MNHEY and CDR2 SVGAGI. The CDR3 runs 14 residues. The CDR3 protein is CASGRTTANYGYTF. The CDR3 nucleotides read TGTGCCAGCGGGAGGACAACCGCTAACTATGGCTACACCTTC.

This chain connects TRBV4-3 to TRBJ2-7; 8 bases match TRBD2. The CDR3 covers 14 residues. Trimming removed 4 bases from V and 0 bases from J; junction bases left unmatched: 2. Germline V gives CDR1 LGHNA, CDR2 YSLEER. CDR3 sequence reads: CASSPGGSSYEQYF. The CDR3 region has the DNA TGCGCCAGCAGCCCGGGGGGGAGCTCCTACGAGCAGTACTTC.

The chain is built from TRBV6-2 or TRBV6-3 and TRBJ2-1; TRBD2 agrees at 7 bases. J was trimmed by 0 bases and V by 5 bases; bases with no gene match: 16. This CDR3 is 19 amino acids long. CDR1 and CDR2 (germline): MNHEY, SVGEGT. The CDR3 reads CASSTRSSGRQSSYNEQFF. Written as DNA, the CDR3 is TGTGCCAGCAGTACCCGGAGTAGCGGGCGGCAGAGCTCCTACAATGAGCAGTTCTTC.

The chain combines TRBV28 with TRBJ2-7; D possibly corresponds to TRBD1 (5 bases). CDR3 size: 15 residues. V was pared by 8 bases and J by 2 bases, with 19 bases between. Germline assignment: CDR1 MDHEN and CDR2 SYDVKM. The CDR3 DNA sequence: TGTGCCAGCCGATCAACTTACGACAGAGCCTACGAGCAGTACTTC. It encodes CASRSTYDRAYEQYF.

This sequence joins TRBV19 and TRBJ1-2, with D possibly being TRBD1 (5 bases). The germline V gene has CDR1 LNHDA and CDR2 SQIVND (reference sequence). The CDR3 spans 16 residues. Trimming pared 4 bases from V and 0 bases from J, leaving 15 bases between. The CDR3 spells CASSTDSITPNYGYTF. CDR3 sequence (DNA): TGTGCCAGTAGTACCGACAGCATCACACCTAACTATGGCTACACCTTC.

V usage is TRBV28 and J usage is TRBJ1-2, with 7 bases that match TRBD1. This CDR3 comprises 16 residues. V lost 6 bases, J lost 0 bases, and 10 bases stayed unmatched. Germline assignment: CDR1 MDHEN and CDR2 SYDVKM. The CDR3: CASSLNPGQSNYGYTF. In DNA, the CDR3 is TGTGCCAGCAGCCTTAATCCGGGACAGTCTAACTATGGCTACACCTTC.

The rearrangement links TRBV6-5 to TRBJ2-1; 10 bases match TRBD1. CDR3 length: 13 residues. V dropped 7 bases and J dropped 9; count of bases not matched to a gene: 6. Germline V gene sequence: CDR1 MNHEY, CDR2 SVGAGI. The CDR3 nucleotides are TGTGCCAGCAACGGACAGGGGGTTGGTGAGCAGTTCTTC. Protein: CASNGQGVGEQFF.

The chain has TRBV6-5 and TRBJ2-1; D not certain. CDR1 MNHEY and CDR2 SVGAGI come from the germline V gene. The CDR3 is 15 amino acids. V gave up 3 bases and J gave up 6 bases, with 15 bases separating them. CDR3 protein: CASSYSTPQGNEQFF. The CDR3 DNA is TGTGCCAGCAGTTATTCGACTCCACAAGGCAATGAGCAGTTCTTC.

The chain has TRBV10-1 and TRBJ2-4; D not certain. The CDR3 runs 16 residues. Trimming shortened V by 7 bases and J by 0 bases, and 16 bases separated the two germline ends. Germline CDR1 WNHNN, CDR2 SYGVQD (reference sequence). The CDR3 region is CASNVTRPVAKNIQYF. In DNA, the CDR3 is TGCGCCAGCAATGTAACTCGCCCCGTAGCCAAAAACATTCAGTACTTC.

The chain uses TRBV7-2 and TRBJ2-3, with 10 bases identical to TRBD2. V shed 3 bases and J 2 bases; nucleotides not matched to a gene: 5. The germline gives CDR1 SGHTA, CDR2 FQGNSA. CDR3 length: 16 residues. CDR3 residues: CASSFMSGRVTDTQYF. CDR3 DNA: TGTGCCAGCAGCTTTATGAGCGGGAGGGTCACAGATACGCAGTATTTT.

This chain joins TRBV19 and TRBJ2-1, with 14 nucleotides matching TRBD2. Trimming at V came to 3 bases and at J to 1 base, leaving 2 bases not matched to a gene. This CDR3 has 17 residues. Germline V gene lookup returns CDR1 LNHDA and CDR2 SQIVND (reference sequence). The CDR3 reads CASSIGTSGSSYNEQFF. CDR3 DNA: TGTGCCAGTAGTATCGGGACTAGCGGGAGTTCCTACAATGAGCAGTTCTTC.